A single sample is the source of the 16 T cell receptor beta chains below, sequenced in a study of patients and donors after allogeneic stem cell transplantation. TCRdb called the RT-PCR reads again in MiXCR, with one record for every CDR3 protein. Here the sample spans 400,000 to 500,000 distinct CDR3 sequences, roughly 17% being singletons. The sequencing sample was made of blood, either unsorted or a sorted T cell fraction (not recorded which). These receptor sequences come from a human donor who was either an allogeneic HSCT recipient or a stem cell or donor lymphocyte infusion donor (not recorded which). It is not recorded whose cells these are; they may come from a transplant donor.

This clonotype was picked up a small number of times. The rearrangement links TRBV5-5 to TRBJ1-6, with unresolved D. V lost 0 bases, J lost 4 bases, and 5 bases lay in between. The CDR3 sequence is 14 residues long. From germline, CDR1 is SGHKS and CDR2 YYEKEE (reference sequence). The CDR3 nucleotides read TGTGCCAGCAGCTTGGAAAATTATAATTCACCCCTCCACTTT. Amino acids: CASSLENYNSPLHF.

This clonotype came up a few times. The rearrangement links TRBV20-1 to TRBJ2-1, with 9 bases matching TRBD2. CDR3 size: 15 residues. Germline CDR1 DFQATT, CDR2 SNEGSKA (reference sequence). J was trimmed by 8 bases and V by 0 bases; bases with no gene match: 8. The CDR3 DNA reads TGCAGTGCTAGAGAGAGCGGGAGGTTCCTTCATGAGCAGTTCTTC. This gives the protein CSARESGRFLHEQFF.

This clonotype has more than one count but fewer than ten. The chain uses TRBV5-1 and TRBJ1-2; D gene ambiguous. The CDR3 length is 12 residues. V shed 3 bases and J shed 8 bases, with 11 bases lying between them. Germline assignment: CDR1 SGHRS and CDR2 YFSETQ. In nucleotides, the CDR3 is TGCGCCAGCAGCTCGGCCCAAGGGGGCTACACCTTC. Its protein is CASSSAQGGYTF.

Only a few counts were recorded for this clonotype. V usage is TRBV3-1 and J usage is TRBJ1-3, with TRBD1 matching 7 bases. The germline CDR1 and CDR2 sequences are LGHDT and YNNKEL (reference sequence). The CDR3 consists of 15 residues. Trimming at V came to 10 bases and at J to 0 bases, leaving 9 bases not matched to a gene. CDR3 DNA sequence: TGTGCCACCGCGAAGGGGGCTAGCTCTGGAAACACCATATATTTT. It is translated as CATAKGASSGNTIYF.

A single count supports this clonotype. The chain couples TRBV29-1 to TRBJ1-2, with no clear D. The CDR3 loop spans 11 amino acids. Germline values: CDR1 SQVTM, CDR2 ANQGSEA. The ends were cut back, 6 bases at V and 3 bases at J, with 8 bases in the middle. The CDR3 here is CSVVDDYGYTF. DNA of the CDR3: TGCAGCGTGGTGGACGACTATGGCTACACCTTC.

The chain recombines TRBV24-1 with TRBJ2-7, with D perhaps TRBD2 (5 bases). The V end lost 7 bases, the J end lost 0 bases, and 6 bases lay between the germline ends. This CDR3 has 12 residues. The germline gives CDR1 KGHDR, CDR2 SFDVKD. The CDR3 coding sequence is TGTGCCACCAGGGGAGACTCCTACGAGCAGTACTTC. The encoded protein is CATRGDSYEQYF.

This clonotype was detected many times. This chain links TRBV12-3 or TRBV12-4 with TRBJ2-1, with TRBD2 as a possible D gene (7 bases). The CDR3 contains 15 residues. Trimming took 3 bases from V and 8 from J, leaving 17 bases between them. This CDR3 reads CASSFFGGPPDEQFF. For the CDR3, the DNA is TGTGCCAGCAGTTTTTTCGGGGGGCCCCCGGATGAGCAGTTCTTC.

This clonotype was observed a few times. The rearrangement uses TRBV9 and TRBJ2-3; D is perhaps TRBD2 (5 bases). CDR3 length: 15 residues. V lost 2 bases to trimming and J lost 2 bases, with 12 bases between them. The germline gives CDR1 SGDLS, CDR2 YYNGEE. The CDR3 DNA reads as TGTGCCAGCAGCGTTACGTCGGGGTTCACAGATACGCAGTATTTT. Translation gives CASSVTSGFTDTQYF.

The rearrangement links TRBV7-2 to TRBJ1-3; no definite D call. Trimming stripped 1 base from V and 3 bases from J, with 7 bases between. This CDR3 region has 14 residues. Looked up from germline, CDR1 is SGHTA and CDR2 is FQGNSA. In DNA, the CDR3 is TGTGCCAGCAGCTTAGAAGGGCGTGGAAACACCATATATTTT. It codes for CASSLEGRGNTIYF.

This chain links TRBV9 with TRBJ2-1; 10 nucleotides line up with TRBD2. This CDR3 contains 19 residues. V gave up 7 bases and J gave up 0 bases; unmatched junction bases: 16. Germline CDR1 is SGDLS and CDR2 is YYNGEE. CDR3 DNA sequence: TGTGCCAGCTCTACTTACGGGACTAGCGCCCAGGGCTCCTACAATGAGCAGTTCTTC. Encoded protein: CASSTYGTSAQGSYNEQFF. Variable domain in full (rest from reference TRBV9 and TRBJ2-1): DSGVTQTPKHLITATGQRVTLRCSPRSGDLSVYWYQQSLDQGLQFLIQYYNGEERAKGNILERFSAQQFPDLHSELNLSSLELGDSALYFCASSTYGTSAQGSYNEQFFGPGTRLTVL.

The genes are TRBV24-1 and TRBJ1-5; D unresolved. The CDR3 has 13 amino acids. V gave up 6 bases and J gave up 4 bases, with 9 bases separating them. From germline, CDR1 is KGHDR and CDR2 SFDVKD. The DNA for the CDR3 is TGTGCCACCAGTAAGGCGGGGAATCAGCCCCAGCATTTT. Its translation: CATSKAGNQPQHF.

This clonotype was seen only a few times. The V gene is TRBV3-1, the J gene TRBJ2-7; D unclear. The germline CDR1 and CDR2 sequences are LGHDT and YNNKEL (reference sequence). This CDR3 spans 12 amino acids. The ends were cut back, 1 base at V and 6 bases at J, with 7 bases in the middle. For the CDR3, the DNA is TGTGCCAGCAGCCAAGGCCCTCTCGAGCAGTACTTC. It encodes CASSQGPLEQYF.

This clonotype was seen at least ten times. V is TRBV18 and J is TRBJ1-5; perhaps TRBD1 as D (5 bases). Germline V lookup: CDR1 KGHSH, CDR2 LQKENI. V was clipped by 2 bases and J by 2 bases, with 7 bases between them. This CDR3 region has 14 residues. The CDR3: CASSPGGRNQPQHF. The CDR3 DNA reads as TGTGCCAGCTCACCAGGGGGACGCAATCAGCCCCAGCATTTT. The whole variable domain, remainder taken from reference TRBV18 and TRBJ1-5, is NAGVMQNPRHLVRRRGQEARLRCSPMKGHSHVYWYRQLPEEGLKFMVYLQKENIIDESGMPKERFSAEFPKEGPSILRIQQVVRGDSAAYFCASSPGGRNQPQHFGDGTRLSIL.

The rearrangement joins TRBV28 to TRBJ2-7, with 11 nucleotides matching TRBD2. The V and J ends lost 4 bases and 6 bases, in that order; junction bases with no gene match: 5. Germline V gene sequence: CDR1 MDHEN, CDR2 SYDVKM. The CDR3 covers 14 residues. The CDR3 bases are TGTGCCAGCAGTTCAACTAGCGGGAGACCCGAGCAGTACTTC. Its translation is CASSSTSGRPEQYF.

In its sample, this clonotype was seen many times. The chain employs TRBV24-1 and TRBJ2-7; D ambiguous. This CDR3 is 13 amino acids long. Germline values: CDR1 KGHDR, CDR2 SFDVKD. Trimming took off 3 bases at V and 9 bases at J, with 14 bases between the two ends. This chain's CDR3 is CATSDAGPRGQYF. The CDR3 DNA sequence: TGTGCCACCAGTGATGCCGGTCCTCGAGGGCAGTACTTC.

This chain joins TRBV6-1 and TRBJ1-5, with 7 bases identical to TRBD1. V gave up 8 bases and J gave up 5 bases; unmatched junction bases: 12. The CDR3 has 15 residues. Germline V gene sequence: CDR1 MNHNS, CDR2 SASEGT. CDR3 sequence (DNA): TGTGCCAGCGTAATCCAAGGGGGCTTGGATCAGCCCCAGCATTTT. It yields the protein CASVIQGGLDQPQHF.